The next 32 T cell receptor beta chains were all read from a single sample in a study of T cell changes during pregnancy in multiple sclerosis. Sequencing was performed with immunoSEQ multiplex PCR; in TCRdb, only in-frame clones are kept and a portion is missing. Of tens of thousands of clones in the sample, over 85% were seen once. The specimen was peripheral blood, collected in the second trimester of pregnancy. These receptors were taken from a female donor with multiple sclerosis, enrolled in a pregnancy study.

The genes are TRBV29-1 and TRBJ1-3; D is uncertain. CDR1 SQVTM and CDR2 ANQGSEA come from the germline V gene. The ends were cut back, 7 bases at V and 0 bases at J, with 10 bases in the middle. The length of the CDR3 is 13 residues. The CDR3 reads CSGGNPSGNTIYF. CDR3 DNA: TGCAGCGGAGGGAACCCCTCTGGAAACACCATATATTTT. The variable domain in full, with the rest retrieved from reference TRBV29-1 and TRBJ1-3, is SAVISQKPSRDICQRGTSLTIQCQVDSQVTMMFWYRQQPGQSLTLIATANQGSEATYESGFVIDKFPISRPNLTFSTLTVSNMSPEDSSIYLCSGGNPSGNTIYFGEGSWLTVV.

The chain is built from TRBV7-9 and TRBJ2-1, with 10 nucleotides matching TRBD2. With 3 bases clipped from V and 5 bases from J, the junction kept 1 base outside the gene matches. The CDR3 sequence is 14 residues long. Germline CDR1 and CDR2: SEHNR and FQNEAQ (reference sequence). The CDR3 sequence: CASSFGTSDNEQFF. The CDR3 nucleotides are TGTGCCAGCAGCTTCGGGACTAGCGACAATGAGCAGTTCTTC.

This clone was seen a single time. The rearrangement links TRBV14 to TRBJ2-1; TRBD2 matches at 12 bases. Germline V lookup: CDR1 SGHDN, CDR2 FVKESK. After removal of 4 bases from V and 10 bases from J, the junction contained 8 bases not matched to a gene. The CDR3 is 15 amino acids. DNA of the CDR3: TGTGCCAGCAGCCTTCTAGCGGGAGGGCCAGGGGAGCAGTTCTTC. This encodes CASSLLAGGPGEQFF.

This chain joins TRBV14 and TRBJ2-3, with 8 bases aligning to TRBD2. Germline V gene data show CDR1 as SGHDN and CDR2 as FVKESK. CDR3 length equals 16 residues. The junction had 10 bases not matched to a gene; V was cut back by 2 bases and J by 6 bases. CDR3 DNA sequence: TGTGCCAGCAGCCAAAAAACCCTGCGGGGGGTGGATACGCAGTATTTT. Protein product: CASSQKTLRGVDTQYF.

A single count supports this clone. The chain joins TRBV19 to TRBJ2-1; 9 bases line up with TRBD2. The V gene end was trimmed by 2 bases and the J gene end by 5 bases; junction bases not matched to a gene: 13. The CDR3 covers 18 residues. CDR1 and CDR2 (germline): LNHDA, SQIVND (reference sequence). As DNA, the CDR3 is TGTGCCAGTAGTATAAGGTCCCAACTAGCGGGCGTGCACAATGAGCAGTTCTTC. It yields the protein CASSIRSQLAGVHNEQFF.

The gene calls are TRBV11-3 and TRBJ1-1, with D perhaps matching TRBD1 (6 bases). The CDR3 length is 11 residues. Trimming removed 6 bases at V and 10 bases at J, with 12 bases between. CDR1 SGHNT and CDR2 YENEEA come from the germline V gene. CDR3 protein: CASSPGTSAFF. The CDR3 nucleotides are TGTGCCAGCAGTCCCGGGACATCAGCTTTCTTT.

This sequence joins TRBV5-4 and TRBJ2-6, with TRBD1 as a possible D gene (5 bases). The ends were cut back, 4 bases at V and 0 bases at J, with 11 bases in the middle. The CDR3 totals 16 residues. CDR1 SGHNT and CDR2 YYREEE come from the germline V gene (reference sequence). CDR3 region: CASSRLQGSGANVLTF. For the CDR3, the DNA is TGTGCCAGCAGCCGCCTCCAGGGCTCTGGGGCCAACGTCCTGACTTTC.

The chain combines TRBV19 with TRBJ2-7, with D possibly matching TRBD2 (6 bases). Germline V CDR1 and CDR2: LNHDA, SQIVND (reference sequence). V lost 1 base to trimming and J lost 0 bases, with 10 bases between them. There are 15 residues in the CDR3. The CDR3 nucleotides read TGTGCCAGTAGTATAGGCGGGAAGAGCTCCTACGAGCAGTACTTC. It translates to CASSIGGKSSYEQYF. Combining the CDR3 with reference TRBV19 and TRBJ2-7 gives the whole variable domain DGGITQSPKYLFRKEGQNVTLSCEQNLNHDAMYWYRQDPGQGLRLIYYSQIVNDFQKGDIAEGYSVSREKKESFPLTVTSAQKNPTAFYLCASSIGGKSSYEQYFGPGTRLTVT.

The gene calls are TRBV5-1 and TRBJ2-4; possible D gene TRBD2, 6 bases. The CDR3 spans 18 residues. V gave up 0 bases and J gave up 5 bases, with 21 bases separating them. The germline gives CDR1 SGHRS, CDR2 YFSETQ. This CDR3 is CASSLEVRRGTGENIQYF. The CDR3 DNA follows: TGCGCCAGCAGCTTGGAGGTTCGGCGGGGTACCGGCGAAAACATTCAGTACTTC.

The chain links TRBV19 to TRBJ1-2; 9 bases align to TRBD1. Germline lookup yields CDR1 LNHDA and CDR2 SQIVND (reference sequence). V was pared by 4 bases and J by 7 bases, with 7 bases of the junction left unmatched. The length of the CDR3 is 14 residues. Here the CDR3 DNA reads TGTGCCAGTAGTACGAGGGGACAGGGTGCTGGCTACACCTTC. Protein product: CASSTRGQGAGYTF.

This clone was seen only once. The chain combines TRBV21-1 with TRBJ2-7; the table gives TRBD1 as D, unverified against the DNA. TRBV21-1 is recorded as a pseudogene. The CDR3 sequence is 19 residues long. Written as DNA, the CDR3 is TGTGCCAGCAGCAAAGATTGGTTGGGACAGGGCTCCATCCCCTACGAGCAGTACTTC. Translated: CASSKDWLGQGSIPYEQYF.

This chain uses TRBV6-5 with TRBJ2-3; perhaps TRBD1 as D (6 bases). Germline V CDR1 and CDR2: MNHEY, SVGAGI. Trimming removed 7 bases at V and 0 bases at J, with 11 bases between. The CDR3 extends over 14 amino acids. As DNA, the CDR3 is TGTGCCAGCAAACCCGGGACAAGCACAGATACGCAGTATTTT. Encoded protein: CASKPGTSTDTQYF.

The chain uses TRBV29-1 and TRBJ2-5; 7 bases are shared with TRBD2. The ends lost 5 bases at V and 5 bases at J; junction bases unmatched: 5. The CDR3 is 12 amino acids. Germline CDR1 is SQVTM and CDR2 is ANQGSEA. The CDR3 sequence: CSVTGGIETQYF. Written as DNA, the CDR3 is TGCAGCGTTACCGGGGGGATTGAGACCCAGTACTTC.

This sequence joins TRBV5-1 and TRBJ1-1; TRBD1 matches at 7 bases. The length of the CDR3 is 16 residues. Germline V gene lookup returns CDR1 SGHRS and CDR2 YFSETQ. V lost 3 bases to trimming and J lost 4 bases; unmatched junction nucleotides: 12. The CDR3 sequence: CASSWGTRGAGTEAFF. Written as DNA, the CDR3 is TGCGCCAGCAGCTGGGGTACCAGGGGGGCCGGCACTGAAGCTTTCTTT.

This clone was seen only once. The chain employs TRBV5-5 and TRBJ1-2, with 11 bases lining up with TRBD1. Germline V gene lookup returns CDR1 SGHKS and CDR2 YYEKEE (reference sequence). The CDR3 spans 15 residues. Trimming at V came to 0 bases and at J to 4 bases, leaving 2 bases not matched to a gene. CDR3 in amino acids: CASSLADRGLYGYTF. The CDR3 DNA follows: TGTGCCAGCAGCTTGGCGGACAGGGGGCTCTATGGCTACACCTTC.

J is TRBJ1-2 and V is TRBV2; D perhaps matches TRBD1 (5 bases). This CDR3 is built from 11 residues. Germline CDR1 SNHLY, CDR2 FYNNEI. The V end lost 5 bases, the J end lost 7 bases, and 8 bases lay between the germline ends. The CDR3 DNA reads as TGTGCCAGCAGTTCAGGGATTGGCTACACCTTC. It is translated as CASSSGIGYTF.

V and J are TRBV7-7 and TRBJ2-5; D is perhaps TRBD2 (5 bases). Germline loops: CDR1 SSHAT, CDR2 FNYEAQ (reference sequence). The CDR3 has 14 residues. Trimming pared 2 bases from V and 5 bases from J, leaving 12 bases between. The CDR3 loop reads CASSLLGSGETQYF. CDR3 nucleotides: TGTGCCAGCAGCTTACTCGGTTCGGGGGAGACCCAGTACTTC.

This clone has only one observation. The rearrangement uses TRBV28 and TRBJ2-3; D is unclear. The CDR3 covers 11 residues. CDR1 MDHEN and CDR2 SYDVKM come from the germline V gene. The germline V and J ends were trimmed by 3 bases and 11 bases, with 9 bases remaining between them. DNA of the CDR3: TGTGCCAGCAGTTTGCCCGGTAGGCAGTATTTT. This sequence encodes CASSLPGRQYF.

The gene calls are TRBV6-1 and TRBJ1-2; 8 bases match TRBD1. Germline CDR1 reads MNHNS; CDR2 reads SASEGT. The trim removed 4 bases at V and 3 bases at J, leaving 4 bases unmatched. CDR3 length: 14 residues. CDR3 protein: CASSVSGQDYGYTF. DNA for the CDR3: TGTGCCAGCAGTGTATCGGGACAGGACTATGGCTACACCTTC.

This chain joins TRBV4-3 and TRBJ2-5; 16 nucleotides align to TRBD2. The CDR3 consists of 17 residues. With V trimmed by 4 bases and J by 2 bases, 4 bases remained unmatched. CDR1 and CDR2 (germline): LGHNA, YSLEER. CDR3 in DNA: TGCGCCAGCAGCCCCGGGACTAGCGGGGGGGTACAAGAGACCCAGTACTTC. It specifies CASSPGTSGGVQETQYF.

The chain couples TRBV5-1 to TRBJ2-1, with TRBD1 matching over 8 bases. CDR1 SGHRS and CDR2 YFSETQ come from the germline V gene. This CDR3 comprises 17 residues. J lost 3 bases, V lost 0 bases, and 8 bases had no gene match. This CDR3 is CASSLESPGQVYNEQFF. The CDR3 DNA reads as TGCGCCAGCAGCTTGGAATCTCCGGGACAGGTCTACAATGAGCAGTTCTTC. Full variable domain (outside the CDR3, taken from reference TRBV5-1 and TRBJ2-1): KAGVTQTPRYLIKTRGQQVTLSCSPISGHRSVSWYQQTPGQGLQFLFEYFSETQRNKGNFPGRFSGRQFSNSRSEMNVSTLELGDSALYLCASSLESPGQVYNEQFFGPGTRLTVL.

The rearrangement links TRBV27 to TRBJ2-2, with D unclear. The V end was cut by 5 bases, the J end by 6 bases, with 19 bases between. CDR1 MNHEY and CDR2 SMNVEV come from the germline V gene (reference sequence). CDR3 length equals 16 residues. The CDR3 nucleotides are TGTGCCAGCAGTCCCCGAAGCAGATTAAGCGCCGGGGAGCTGTTTTTT. This gives the protein CASSPRSRLSAGELFF.

The V call is TRBV20-1, the J call TRBJ1-4; D is unclear. Trimming took 6 bases from V and 8 from J, leaving 10 bases between them. This CDR3 comprises 11 residues. The V gene's germline CDR1 is DFQATT and CDR2 SNEGSKA (reference sequence). DNA of the CDR3: TGCAGTGCACAACATAGCGAAAAACTGTTTTTT. Translated, it gives CSAQHSEKLFF.

The CDR3 DNA follows: TGTGCCAGCAGCTTAGACCCCACCCGGCCGGCGGATGAAAAACTGTTTTTT. Amino acids: CASSLDPTRPADEKLFF. The chain couples TRBV11-2 to TRBJ1-4; no clear D. CDR3 length equals 17 residues. The germline V and J ends were trimmed by 0 bases and 6 bases, with 17 bases remaining between them. The germline V gene encodes CDR1 SGHAT and CDR2 FQNNGV. Looking up the rest from reference TRBV11-2 and TRBJ1-4 gives the full variable domain: EAGVAQSPRYKIIEKRQSVAFWCNPISGHATLYWYQQILGQGPKLLIQFQNNGVVDDSQLPKDRFSAERLKGVDSTLKIQPAKLEDSAVYLCASSLDPTRPADEKLFFGSGTQLSVL.

This chain connects TRBV2 to TRBJ2-1; D ambiguous. The V end was cut by 2 bases, the J end by 9 bases, with 17 bases between. The V gene's germline CDR1 is SNHLY and CDR2 FYNNEI. The CDR3 covers 15 residues. Written as DNA, the CDR3 is TGTGCCAGCAGTGAAAGACTTTTAAGCAGCACTGAGCAGTTCTTC. Encoded protein: CASSERLLSSTEQFF.

J is TRBJ1-1 and V is TRBV7-6; no firm D call. Germline CDR1 and CDR2: SGHVS and FNYEAQ. This CDR3 is built from 14 residues. Trimming cost V 5 bases and J 0 bases, with 10 bases left between them. The CDR3 sequence is CASSPGGLNTEAFF. The CDR3 region has the DNA TGTGCCAGCAGCCCCGGCGGCCTGAACACTGAAGCTTTCTTT.

This sequence joins TRBV5-1 and TRBJ1-1; 7 positions agree with TRBD1. The CDR3 extends over 14 amino acids. V shed 1 base, J shed 5 bases, and the junction held 5 bases outside the gene matches. CDR1 SGHRS and CDR2 YFSETQ come from the germline V gene. The CDR3 here is CASSLRGGWTEAFF. The CDR3 DNA is TGCGCCAGCAGCTTGAGAGGGGGCTGGACTGAAGCTTTCTTT.

The V call is TRBV6-1, the J call TRBJ2-3; TRBD2 matches at 10 bases. Per germline, CDR1 MNHNS and CDR2 SASEGT. The V and J ends lost 6 bases and 1 base, in that order; junction bases with no gene match: 4. There are 15 residues in the CDR3. As DNA, the CDR3 is TGTGCCAGCAGCGGACTAGCGGCTGGCACAGATACGCAGTATTTT. Protein product: CASSGLAAGTDTQYF.

This chain links TRBV10-3 with TRBJ2-7; the D gene is possibly TRBD2 (6 bases). CDR3 length: 15 amino acids. Germline V CDR1 and CDR2: ENHRY, SYGVKD. The V and J ends lost 6 bases and 2 bases respectively, with 17 bases between them. CDR3 nucleotides: TGTGCCATCAGAAAGGATGCGACGGGAGCCTACGAGCAGTACTTC. Its protein is CAIRKDATGAYEQYF.

This sequence joins TRBV15 and TRBJ1-2; maybe TRBD1 (6 bases). The CDR3 has 16 residues. With 4 bases removed from V and 0 bases from J, the gap between germline ends came to 15 bases. CDR1 is LNHNV and CDR2 is YYDKDF in the germline V gene (reference sequence). In DNA form, the CDR3 reads TGTGCCACCAGCAAAGGGGGGGGCCTCGCTAACTATGGCTACACCTTC. Its translation: CATSKGGGLANYGYTF.

V and J are TRBV4-2 and TRBJ1-4; D is uncertain. CDR3 length: 14 residues. V was pared by 0 bases and J by 12 bases, with 14 bases between. Germline values: CDR1 LGHNA, CDR2 YNFKEQ. The CDR3 here is CASSQDGIPSELFF. As DNA, the CDR3 is TGTGCCAGCAGCCAAGACGGGATCCCCTCAGAACTGTTTTTT.

The CDR3 region is CASSPRGDEQFF. Here the CDR3 DNA reads TGTGCCAGCAGCCCGCGGGGGGATGAGCAGTTCTTC. The chain has TRBV6-6 and TRBJ2-1, with 8 bases matching TRBD2. After removal of 6 bases from V and 8 bases from J, the junction contained 3 bases not matched to a gene. From germline, CDR1 is MNHNY and CDR2 SVGAGI (reference sequence). The CDR3 is 12 amino acids.